A selection of T cell receptor beta chains follows, all from one sample in a study of T cell responses to AZD1222 COVID-19 vaccine. TCRdb keeps only in-frame clones here, not all; method: immunoSEQ multiplex PCR. The sample records more than 150,000 clones, around 86% being singletons. Sequenced here: peripheral blood, sampled on day 0 of MenACWY control vaccination. Receptors originate from an adult in good health. Both conserved end residues are part of each CDR3. A D gene is named only where the DNA matches it firmly. Part of the rows lack a size; the others show once, few, many or a class for expanded clones.

d_call	v_call	clone_size	j_call	cdr3_aa	cdr3_nt
.	TRBV5-1	.	TRBJ1-1	CASTQGGSTEAFF	TGCGCCAGCACGCAGGGCGGGTCCACTGAAGCTTTCTTT
.	TRBV7-2	.	TRBJ1-2	CASDLDGTLYGYTF	TGTGCCAGCGACTTAGATGGGACCCTCTATGGCTACACCTTC
TRBD2	TRBV6-4	once	TRBJ2-1	CASSSGVELNEQFF	TGTGCCAGCAGTAGCGGGGTCGAACTCAATGAGCAGTTCTTC
.	TRBV6-2/TRBV6-3	few	TRBJ2-1	CASSTDEYNEQFF	TGTGCCAGCAGCACCGACGAGTACAATGAGCAGTTCTTC
TRBD1	TRBV18	.	TRBJ1-4	CASSPYGQGKTEKLFF	TGTGCCAGCTCACCTTACGGACAGGGAAAAACTGAAAAACTGTTTTTT
.	TRBV5-8	.	TRBJ1-1	CASSKGPPWYAFF	TGTGCCAGCAGCAAGGGACCCCCATGGTACGCTTTCTTT
.	TRBV5-6	.	TRBJ1-4	CASSLSGAGEKLFF	TGTGCCAGCAGCTTGTCAGGGGCTGGCGAAAAACTGTTTTTT
.	TRBV24-1	.	TRBJ2-1	CATSDPQNEQFF	TGTGCCACCAGTGACCCACAGAATGAGCAGTTCTTC
.	TRBV4-1	.	TRBJ2-2	CASSQAGLIGGELFF	TGCGCCAGCAGCCAAGCGGGACTGATAGGCGGGGAGCTGTTTTTT
TRBD2	TRBV9	once	TRBJ2-5	CASSPRLAPETQYF	TGTGCCAGCAGCCCCCGACTAGCTCCAGAGACCCAGTACTTC
.	TRBV5-1	.	TRBJ2-5	CASSLGKGNLQETQYF	TGCGCCAGCAGCTTGGGAAAGGGGAACCTCCAAGAGACCCAGTACTTC
TRBD2	TRBV7-2	.	TRBJ2-3	CASSPFGGGSTDTQYF	TGTGCCAGCAGCCCGTTTGGGGGGGGTAGCACAGATACGCAGTATTTT